This T cell receptor beta chain was documented in a study of blood T cell repertoires in COVID-19. Turning to the study itself: Acute and convalescent COVID-19 samples came from the United States, Italy and Spain. The analysed material was cDNA or gDNA that came from T cells, B-cell-depleted T cells, or PBMCs.

In the original workflow: Counts of nucleated cells, estimated from reference gene primer amplification, were obtained. Profiling relied on immunoSEQ multiplex PCR, and the TCRdb table lists in-frame clones only, not all of them. The DNA was the basis for D and trimming; V, J and clone size are from that table. The sample holds hundreds of thousands of clones; approximately 80% are singletons and the top ten take over 7.5%. Germline CDR1 is SEHNR and CDR2 is FQNEAQ (reference sequence). V was trimmed by 5 bases and J by 8 bases, leaving 15 bases between them. This CDR3 has 13 amino acids. Sequencing was carried out using peripheral blood. This sequence was found in a woman older than 75 with acute or convalescent COVID-19. The V gene is TRBV7-9, the J gene TRBJ1-2; the D is unclear. CDR3 amino acids: CASSPSSPLGYTF. The CDR3 DNA reads TGTGCCAGCAGCCCCTCCAGTCCTCTCGGCTACACCTTC.